Given below is one T cell receptor (beta chain) in context. The antigen remains undetermined. The data are from a study of T cell responses to AZD1222 COVID-19 vaccine. Findings and limits, study-wide: As reported, nearly half of all spike-specific TCRs target variant regions that are unmutated.

Trimming removed 4 bases from V and 5 bases from J, with 17 bases in between. This CDR3 has 15 amino acids. The germline CDR1 and CDR2 sequences are SNHLY and FYNNEI. Libraries were prepared by immunoSEQ multiplex PCR; TCRdb keeps only in-frame clonotypes and omits some of them. Of about 85,000 clones listed, less than 85% were seen once; the top ten hold roughly 4.3%. The specimen comprised peripheral blood, sampled 28 days after the second AZD1222 dose. The TCR was taken from an adult who received the AZD1222 COVID-19 vaccine. The chain uses TRBV2 and TRBJ2-5, with a weak D call TRBD1 (5 bases). The CDR3 DNA reads as TGTGCCAGCAGTGGGACGGCGGCTTCAGGGGAGACCCAGTACTTC. This sequence encodes CASSGTAASGETQYF.